The present T cell receptor beta chain was sequenced within a study of OX40 agonist ivuxolimab in advanced cancers. The study, taken as a whole, reports: There was clonal expansion of CD4+ and CD8+ blood T cells by week 6 at 0.1 to 3.0 mg/kg.

Libraries were prepared by immunoSEQ multiplex PCR; TCRdb keeps only in-frame clonotypes and omits some of them. The sample contains roughly 66,000 clones, around four fifths of which appear only once. Trimming shortened V by 0 bases and J by 6 bases, and 12 bases separated the two germline ends. The CDR3 has 14 amino acids. CDR1 and CDR2 from the germline V gene are WSHSY and SAAADI. Worth noting for this clone: The antigen is not known.

This sequence was found in an adult with an advanced solid tumor such as melanoma, head and neck, liver or kidney cancer. The material was CD4+ or CD8+ T cells sorted from blood, obtained in a trial of the OX40 agonist ivuxolimab. J is TRBJ2-7 and V is TRBV10-2; weak D call: TRBD1 (5 bases). This chain's CDR3 is CASSESGPGREQYF. The CDR3, as DNA: TGCGCCAGCAGTGAGTCGGGCCCAGGGCGCGAGCAGTACTTC.